The entry that follows covers one T cell receptor beta chain sequence. At one boundary the junction diverges from the germline segment, which might be a read error. The CDR3 has 14 amino acids. The germline V gene has CDR1 SQVTM and CDR2 ANQGSEA. This entry comes from a study of CDR3 diversity in severe acne. TCRdb itself ran the PCR reads through MiXCR, one entry per CDR3 protein. The sample includes more than 70,000 distinct CDR3 sequences, roughly 49% of them seen just once. This clonotype was sampled from a male donor with severe acne vulgaris. Sequenced input: blood. This chain uses TRBV29-1 with TRBJ1-1, with 9 bases aligning to TRBD1. The CDR3 is CSVEGTGSYAEAFF. The CDR3 nucleotides are TGCAGCGTCGAAGGGACAGGGTCTTACGCTGAAGCTTTCTTT. Drawing the rest from reference TRBV29-1 and TRBJ1-1, the complete variable domain is SAVISQKPSRDICQRGTSLTIQCQVDSQVTMMFWYRQQPGQSLTLIATANQGSEATYESGFVIDKFPISRPNLTFSTLTVSNMSPEDSSIYLCSVEGTGSYAEAFFGQGTRLTVV.